Below, 30 T cell receptor beta chains from the same sample are listed, as sequenced in a study of blood T cells in healthy people across ages. The second PCR ran about 6 to 11 cycles with a sample-barcoded 5' primer and J-beta primers. TCRdb reanalysed the 5' RACE reads using MiXCR and keeps one entry per CDR3 protein. The sample has around 690,000 distinct CDR3 sequences; approximately 59% are singletons. Sequencing input: blood. Receptors originate from a man in his 60s in good health.

The V call is TRBV27, the J call TRBJ1-6; TRBD1 aligns across 9 bases. V was clipped by 1 base and J by 7 bases; unmatched bases: 5. CDR1 MNHEY and CDR2 SMNVEV come from the germline V gene (reference sequence). CDR3 size: 16 residues. Written as DNA, the CDR3 is TGTGCCAGCAGTTTATTCGGGACAGGGCGGAATTCACCCCTCCACTTT. Its protein is CASSLFGTGRNSPLHF.

As for this clonotype: This could be a read error, since a much larger clone is one nucleotide away. The chain has TRBV7-8 and TRBJ1-2, with a tentative D call TRBD1 (5 bases). In germline, CDR1 is SGHVS, CDR2 FQNEAQ. This CDR3 is built from 13 residues. CDR3 residues: CACSPRQGWGYTF. Here the CDR3 DNA reads TGTGCCTGCAGCCCCAGGCAGGGTTGGGGCTACACCTTC.

This clonotype occurred a few times. This may come from a read error, since a much larger clone is one base off. The chain combines TRBV9 with TRBJ2-1; D is uncertain. Trimming stripped 0 bases from V and 2 bases from J, with 3 bases between. The germline gives CDR1 SGDLS, CDR2 YYNGEE. The CDR3 extends over 13 amino acids. The DNA of the CDR3 is TGTGCCAGCAGCGTAGGGACCTACAATGAGCAGTTCTTC. Translating gives CASSVGTYNEQFF.

This clonotype was recorded a few times. This chain connects TRBV4-1 to TRBJ1-1; the D gene is possibly TRBD1 (6 bases). Trimming took off 3 bases at V and 8 bases at J, with 19 bases between the two ends. This CDR3 is 15 amino acids long. Germline V gives CDR1 MGHRA, CDR2 YSYEKL. The CDR3: CASSQINRAGGEAFF. CDR3 nucleotides: TGCGCCAGCAGCCAGATAAACAGGGCCGGTGGGGAAGCTTTCTTT.

V and J are TRBV28 and TRBJ2-7; 9 nucleotides agree with TRBD1. Germline CDR1 reads MDHEN; CDR2 reads SYDVKM. The CDR3 totals 14 residues. V lost 4 bases to trimming and J lost 7 bases; unmatched junction nucleotides: 8. CDR3 DNA sequence: TGTGCCAGCAGTTCCACGGACAGGGGAGGAGAGCAGTACTTC. It yields the protein CASSSTDRGGEQYF.

The V gene is TRBV27, the J gene TRBJ1-1, with D uncertain. The germline V gene has CDR1 MNHEY and CDR2 SMNVEV (reference sequence). The CDR3 is 12 amino acids. Deletions cut 11 bases from V and 1 base from J, with 11 bases between. The CDR3: CASHDGNTEAFF. The CDR3, as DNA: TGTGCCTCTCACGACGGGAACACTGAAGCTTTCTTT.

The chain has TRBV7-9 and TRBJ2-1; possibly TRBD1 or TRBD2 for D (5 bases each). The assigned J gene may be wrong: the sequence end matches TRBJ2-7 better. Per the germline V gene, CDR1 is SEHNR and CDR2 is FQNEAQ (reference sequence). The CDR3 has 14 amino acids. In DNA, the CDR3 is TGTGCCAGCAGCTGGGACCACTCCTACAATGAGCAGTACTTC. Amino acids: CASSWDHSYNEQYF.

The rearrangement joins TRBV12-3 or TRBV12-4 to TRBJ2-1; D ambiguous. V was cut by 3 bases and J by 16 bases, with 19 bases left in between. This CDR3 has 13 residues. The CDR3: CASSLNSVELNFF. In DNA form, the CDR3 reads TGTGCCAGCAGTTTGAACTCGGTCGAGCTAAACTTCTTC.

The chain links TRBV25-1 to TRBJ1-2; 8 bases are a match to TRBD1. Germline CDR1 MGHDK, CDR2 SYGVNS. This CDR3 spans 14 amino acids. V shed 5 bases, J shed 5 bases, and the junction held 7 bases outside the gene matches. The CDR3 DNA reads TGTGCCAGCAGTACCTTTACAGGGGGATATGGCTACACCTTC. This sequence encodes CASSTFTGGYGYTF.

This clonotype was seen only a few times. CDR3 DNA sequence: TGCGCCAGCAGCCCCGAGAGGGCTGACGATGAGCAGTTCTTC. The encoded protein is CASSPERADDEQFF. The rearrangement uses TRBV5-1 and TRBJ2-1; D perhaps matches TRBD2 (5 bases). The CDR3 is 14 amino acids. The germline V gene encodes CDR1 SGHRS and CDR2 YFSETQ. The V gene lost 4 bases and the J gene lost 8 bases, with 16 bases spanning the gap.

The chain joins TRBV2 to TRBJ2-1, with 7 bases aligning to TRBD2. This CDR3 spans 12 amino acids. CDR1 is SNHLY, CDR2 FYNNEI, per germline. V trimming: 5 bases; J trimming: 8 bases; junction bases outside the gene matches: 3. This CDR3 reads CASSRTRHEQFF. In DNA, the CDR3 is TGTGCCAGCAGTAGGACTAGGCATGAGCAGTTCTTC.

The chain couples TRBV3-1 to TRBJ2-7; D remains ambiguous. Germline CDR1 and CDR2: LGHDT and YNNKEL (reference sequence). This CDR3 is built from 16 residues. V lost 0 bases to trimming and J lost 0 bases, with 12 bases between them. CDR3 nucleotides: TGTGCCAGCAGCCAAGACCTCGCGTCTAGCTCCTACGAGCAGTACTTC. Protein: CASSQDLASSSYEQYF.

CDR3 residues: CASSLSGEQFF. CDR3 coding DNA: TGTGCCAGCAGCTTATCAGGTGAGCAGTTCTTC. The chain is built from TRBV7-8 and TRBJ2-1; D uncertain. Germline-derived CDR1 and CDR2 are SGHVS and FQNEAQ. Trimming took 2 bases from V and 9 from J, leaving 5 bases between them. This CDR3 has 11 residues.

The CDR3 DNA sequence: TGCAGTGCTAGAGATGACCTAGCCGCTTACTACAATGAGCAGTTCTTC. Translation gives CSARDDLAAYYNEQFF. This chain uses TRBV20-1 with TRBJ2-1, with D maybe TRBD2 (5 bases). The CDR3 totals 16 residues. Trimming stripped 0 bases from V and 3 bases from J, with 15 bases between. Germline V gene sequence: CDR1 DFQATT, CDR2 SNEGSKA (reference sequence).

The chain combines TRBV7-2 with TRBJ2-4, with no clear D. Germline V CDR1 and CDR2: SGHTA, FQGNSA. This CDR3 spans 12 amino acids. Trimming left V 2 bases short and J 15 bases short, with 14 bases between. The CDR3 DNA reads as TGTGCCAGCAGCTTACGACCCCTCGGGCGGTACTTC. It is translated as CASSLRPLGRYF.

This chain links TRBV5-1 with TRBJ1-3, with D perhaps TRBD1 (6 bases). The ends were cut back, 5 bases at V and 4 bases at J, with 13 bases in the middle. This CDR3 contains 14 residues. From germline, CDR1 is SGHRS and CDR2 YFSETQ. The CDR3 here is CASRATTGGNTIYF. Written as DNA, the CDR3 is TGCGCCAGCAGAGCTACCACAGGGGGAAACACCATATATTTT.

This clonotype was observed a handful of times. The chain is built from TRBV20-1 and TRBJ2-5, with D perhaps assigned TRBD1 or TRBD2 (5 bases each). Germline CDR1 reads DFQATT; CDR2 reads SNEGSKA (reference sequence). V lost 5 bases, J lost 4 bases, and 14 bases lay in between. The CDR3 is 13 residues long. The CDR3, as DNA: TGCAGTGCTGCCCCTGGGGGAAGAGAGACCCAGTACTTC. This sequence encodes CSAAPGGRETQYF.

This sequence joins TRBV5-4 and TRBJ2-5, with 9 bases aligning to TRBD1. The DNA matches TRBJ2-4 better at its end, which makes the J call doubtful. The CDR3 runs to 14 residues. Looked up from germline, CDR1 is SGHNT and CDR2 is YYREEE (reference sequence). CDR3: CASSSEGQGNIQYF. The CDR3 bases are TGTGCCAGCAGCTCCGAGGGACAGGGAAACATTCAGTACTTC.

The gene calls are TRBV2 and TRBJ1-1; weak D call: TRBD1 (6 bases). The germline V and J ends were trimmed by 6 bases and 7 bases, with 15 bases remaining between them. Germline CDR1 SNHLY, CDR2 FYNNEI. CDR3 length: 13 residues. CDR3 residues: CASSVQGAGEAFF. The DNA for the CDR3 is TGTGCCAGCAGCGTACAGGGTGCGGGTGAAGCTTTCTTT.

This chain joins TRBV6-5 and TRBJ2-7, with D perhaps assigned TRBD1 or TRBD2 (5 bases each). Near its end, the DNA agrees better with TRBJ2-5, so the J call may be wrong. The CDR3 loop spans 19 amino acids. The germline gives CDR1 MNHEY, CDR2 SVGAGI. CDR3 loop: CASSYHPPANSGGRETQYF. Here the CDR3 DNA reads TGTGCCAGCAGTTACCATCCCCCAGCCAACAGTGGGGGACGAGAGACCCAGTACTTC.

This clonotype has a handful of counts. CDR3 bases: TGCAGCGTTGCTTGGGCCTCCTTGGGGTATGGCTACACCTTC. It codes for CSVAWASLGYGYTF. The rearrangement uses TRBV29-1 and TRBJ1-2; D not resolved. Germline CDR1 and CDR2: SQVTM and ANQGSEA. The CDR3 extends over 14 amino acids. Trimming removed 4 bases at V and 5 bases at J, with 17 bases between.

The chain recombines TRBV2 with TRBJ2-3; D tentatively reads TRBD1 or TRBD2 (5 bases each). The CDR3 has 15 residues. The germline CDR1 and CDR2 sequences are SNHLY and FYNNEI. Trimming took 5 bases from V and 1 from J, leaving 13 bases between them. CDR3 bases: TGTGCCAGCAGTCACGAGGGGATCCGCACAGATACGCAGTATTTT. This encodes CASSHEGIRTDTQYF.

This clonotype was picked up one time. The chain is built from TRBV29-1 and TRBJ2-5, with D perhaps TRBD1 or TRBD2 (5 bases each). Germline CDR1 and CDR2: SQVTM and ANQGSEA. This CDR3 comprises 13 residues. V lost 0 bases and J lost 5, with 10 bases in between. CDR3 residues: CSVEDPGSETQYF. The CDR3 DNA reads TGCAGCGTTGAAGATCCAGGGAGCGAGACCCAGTACTTC.

This chain links TRBV29-1 with TRBJ2-1; D might be TRBD1 or TRBD2, each matching 5 bases. Looked up from germline, CDR1 is SQVTM and CDR2 is ANQGSEA. The CDR3 consists of 12 residues. V was shortened by 4 bases and J by 13 bases, with 17 bases between the two germline ends. The DNA of the CDR3 is TGCAGCGTTGCGGGCGACCCGGGGACCCAGTTCTTC. Protein: CSVAGDPGTQFF.

The CDR3 protein is CASSRGQGGSRGYTF. The CDR3 DNA reads TGTGCCAGCAGCCGAGGACAGGGGGGGAGTAGAGGCTACACCTTC. The chain joins TRBV12-3 or TRBV12-4 to TRBJ1-2, with 10 bases lining up with TRBD1. V shed 6 bases, J shed 8 bases, and the junction held 12 bases outside the gene matches. The CDR3 runs 15 residues.

Only a few counts were recorded for this clonotype. CDR3 bases: TGTGCCAGCAGGCCTAGCGGGGGGGCCTACAATGAGCAGTTCTTC. Translation gives CASRPSGGAYNEQFF. The chain links TRBV12-3 or TRBV12-4 to TRBJ2-1; TRBD2 matches at 12 bases. The CDR3 sequence is 15 residues long. After removal of 6 bases from V and 2 bases from J, the junction contained 2 bases not matched to a gene.

The J gene is TRBJ2-7, the V gene TRBV5-1; maybe TRBD2 (6 bases). Trimming stripped 7 bases from V and 3 bases from J, with 20 bases between. Germline loops: CDR1 SGHRS, CDR2 YFSETQ. The CDR3 is 15 amino acids. The DNA for the CDR3 is TGCGCCAGCTGGGATGGGGGGTCCTTGAACTACGAGCAGTACTTC. Protein: CASWDGGSLNYEQYF.

The CDR3 reads CASTPVRAENEQFF. CDR3 nucleotide sequence: TGTGCCAGCACGCCCGTTAGGGCCGAGAATGAGCAGTTCTTC. The V and J genes are TRBV6-6 and TRBJ2-1; no clear D gene. Trimming pared 7 bases from V and 7 bases from J, leaving 17 bases between. The V gene's germline CDR1 is MNHNY and CDR2 SVGAGI (reference sequence). This CDR3 region has 14 residues.

V is TRBV20-1 and J is TRBJ2-5; 9 positions agree with TRBD1. The end of the DNA aligns better with TRBJ2-7, so the J call may be wrong. This CDR3 spans 13 amino acids. Germline V gene lookup returns CDR1 DFQATT and CDR2 SNEGSKA (reference sequence). This CDR3 is CSAERQGAYEQYF. The CDR3 DNA is TGCAGTGCTGAAAGACAGGGGGCCTACGAGCAGTACTTC.

This clonotype was found a few times. This rearrangement joins TRBV18 to TRBJ2-7; TRBD2 agrees at 8 bases. The junction had 4 bases not matched to a gene; V was cut back by 0 bases and J by 3 bases. Germline V gives CDR1 KGHSH, CDR2 LQKENI. The CDR3 runs 15 residues. The CDR3 DNA reads as TGTGCCAGCTCACCACCCTCACGGGGGGGCTACGAGCAGTACTTC. It is translated as CASSPPSRGGYEQYF.